These 11 T cell receptor beta chains originate from one sample sequenced in a study of T cells in Graves' hyperthyroidism and ophthalmopathy. RNA transcripts served as the template for amplifying TCR beta CDR3 regions. In the first-round RT-PCR of the TCR CDR3, the HTBI primer set was used. MiXCR, run by TCRdb on the multiplex PCR reads, gives a single entry per CDR3 protein. The table has more than 550,000 distinct CDR3 sequences, less than 45% seen once. What was sequenced was peripheral blood or thyroid tissue (not recorded which). These TCRs come from an adult man with Graves' disease, either hyperthyroidism or ophthalmopathy (not recorded which).

Regarding this clonotype: One end of the junction does not line up with germline, which may come from a read error. This sequence joins TRBV7-2 and TRBJ2-6, with D tentatively TRBD1 or TRBD2 (6 bases each). The CDR3 totals 20 residues. Germline CDR1 and CDR2: SGHTA and FQGNSA. The CDR3 protein is CASSLAPGATVHSGANVLTF. DNA of the CDR3: TGCGCCAGCAGCTTGGCCCCGGGGGCAACGGTCCATTCTGGGGCCAACGTCCTGACTTTC.

CDR3 sequence reads: CASSYHLAELTYEQYF. CDR3 coding DNA: TGTGCCAGCAGTTACCACCTAGCGGAGCTGACCTACGAGCAGTACTTC. The chain employs TRBV25-1 and TRBJ2-7; TRBD2 matches 7 bases. V shed 5 bases, J shed 2 bases, and the junction held 12 bases outside the gene matches. CDR1 and CDR2 (germline): MGHDK, SYGVNS. CDR3 length: 16 residues.

This clonotype was counted a single time. The chain recombines TRBV10-3 with TRBJ2-5, with D hard to call. The V and J ends lost 2 bases and 3 bases respectively, with 7 bases between them. This CDR3 has 13 residues. Germline values: CDR1 ENHRY, CDR2 SYGVKD. CDR3 DNA: TGTGCCATCAGTGAGGGACCGAAAGAGACCCAGTACTTC. It yields the protein CAISEGPKETQYF.

The chain recombines TRBV5-1 with TRBJ2-7, with D unresolved. There are 11 residues in the CDR3. The germline V and J ends were trimmed by 3 bases and 6 bases, with 7 bases remaining between them. Per the germline V gene, CDR1 is SGHRS and CDR2 is YFSETQ. CDR3 protein: CASSYKLEQYF. The CDR3 DNA reads TGCGCCAGCAGCTACAAACTCGAGCAGTACTTC.

The V and J genes are TRBV25-1 and TRBJ1-6; 10 positions agree with TRBD1. The CDR3 has 15 residues. Trimming removed 4 bases from V and 10 bases from J; junction bases left unmatched: 7. Per the germline V gene, CDR1 is MGHDK and CDR2 is SYGVNS. The CDR3 protein is CASSALDRGDSPLHF. The CDR3 DNA reads TGTGCCAGCAGTGCTCTGGACAGGGGGGACTCACCCCTCCACTTT.

For this clonotype: With a much larger clone just one base away, this may be a read error. The CDR3 here is CASSDRDRRPQAFF. The CDR3 nucleotides read TGTGCCAGCAGTGATCGGGACAGGAGACCCCAAGCTTTCTTT. This chain joins TRBV25-1 and TRBJ1-1; TRBD1 aligns across 8 bases. V was clipped by 3 bases and J by 9 bases; unmatched bases: 9. Germline CDR1 reads MGHDK; CDR2 reads SYGVNS. The CDR3 is 14 residues long.

This chain uses TRBV6-2 or TRBV6-3 with TRBJ1-3; 9 bases match TRBD1. J was trimmed by 2 bases and V by 2 bases; bases with no gene match: 16. This CDR3 has 20 amino acids. Germline assignment: CDR1 MNHEY and CDR2 SVGEGT. The CDR3 coding sequence is TGTGCCAGCAGTTACGCGCCCGACGAGGGACAGGGACTAACTGGAAACACCATATATTTT. This encodes CASSYAPDEGQGLTGNTIYF.

This clonotype was counted a few times. One end of the junction fails to match germline, which may point to a read error. This chain links TRBV10-3 with TRBJ1-2; a possible D gene is TRBD1 (6 bases). Germline V gene lookup returns CDR1 ENHRY and CDR2 SYGVKD. This CDR3 is built from 15 residues. The CDR3, as DNA: TGTGCCAGCAGTTACAGGACAGCCTCGAACTATGGCTACACCTTC. Amino acids: CASSYRTASNYGYTF.

The chain carries TRBV6-1 and TRBJ1-1; maybe TRBD1 (6 bases). Germline V CDR1 and CDR2: MNHNS, SASEGT. The CDR3 extends over 14 amino acids. Trimming took off 4 bases at V and 6 bases at J, with 15 bases between the two ends. The CDR3 loop reads CASSVGGEVSEAFF. As DNA, the CDR3 is TGTGCCAGCAGTGTTGGGGGCGAGGTCTCTGAAGCTTTCTTT.

The V and J genes are TRBV9 and TRBJ2-7; the D gene is possibly TRBD1 (6 bases). Trimming shortened V by 0 bases and J by 2 bases, and 15 bases separated the two germline ends. Looked up from germline, CDR1 is SGDLS and CDR2 is YYNGEE. The CDR3 runs to 16 residues. The CDR3 nucleotides read TGTGCCAGCAGCGTAGCTCTCAGGGGTAGGACCTACGAGCAGTACTTC. It translates to CASSVALRGRTYEQYF.

The table lists this clonotype with a few counts. This sequence may be a read error, since a much larger clone differs from it by one base. The genes are TRBV29-1 and TRBJ1-2; 7 bases are shared with TRBD1. The CDR3 is made up of 12 amino acids. Per germline, CDR1 SQVTM and CDR2 ANQGSEA. Here the CDR3 reads CSVTGDGYGYIF. CDR3 nucleotide sequence: TGCAGCGTTACAGGGGACGGCTATGGCTACATCTTC.